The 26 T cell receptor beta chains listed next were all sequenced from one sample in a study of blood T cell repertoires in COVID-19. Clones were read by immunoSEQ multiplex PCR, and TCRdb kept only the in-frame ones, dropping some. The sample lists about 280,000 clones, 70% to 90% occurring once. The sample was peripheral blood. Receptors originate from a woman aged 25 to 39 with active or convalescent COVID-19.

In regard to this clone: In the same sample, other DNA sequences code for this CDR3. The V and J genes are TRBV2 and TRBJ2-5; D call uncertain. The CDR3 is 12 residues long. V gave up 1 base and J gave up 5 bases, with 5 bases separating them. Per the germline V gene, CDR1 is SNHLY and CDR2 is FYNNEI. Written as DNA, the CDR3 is TGTGCCAGCAGTGAAGTCCGGGAGACCCAGTACTTC. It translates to CASSEVRETQYF. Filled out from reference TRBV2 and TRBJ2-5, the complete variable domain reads EPEVTQTPSHQVTQMGQEVILRCVPISNHLYFYWYRQILGQKVEFLVSFYNNEISEKSEIFDDQFSVERPDGSNFTLKIRSTKLEDSAMYFCASSEVRETQYFGPGTRLLVL.

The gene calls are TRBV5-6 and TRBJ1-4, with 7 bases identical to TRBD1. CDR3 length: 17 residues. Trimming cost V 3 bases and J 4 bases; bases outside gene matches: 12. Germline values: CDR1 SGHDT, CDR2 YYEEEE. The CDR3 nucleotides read TGTGCCAGCAGCTCCCCGGCAGGGGGTCCTCTTAATGAAAAACTGTTTTTT. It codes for CASSSPAGGPLNEKLFF. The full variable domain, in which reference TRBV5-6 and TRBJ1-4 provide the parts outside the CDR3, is DAGVTQSPTHLIKTRGQQVTLRCSPKSGHDTVSWYQQALGQGPQFIFQYYEEEERQRGNFPDRFSGHQFPNYSSELNVNALLLGDSALYLCASSSPAGGPLNEKLFFGSGTQLSVL.

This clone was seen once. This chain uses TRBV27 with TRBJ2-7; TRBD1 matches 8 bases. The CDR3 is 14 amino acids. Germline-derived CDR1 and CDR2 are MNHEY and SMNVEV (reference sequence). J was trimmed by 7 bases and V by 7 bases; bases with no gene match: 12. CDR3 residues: CASKGTGSAREQYF. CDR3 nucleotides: TGTGCCAGCAAAGGGACAGGCTCTGCCCGAGAGCAGTACTTC.

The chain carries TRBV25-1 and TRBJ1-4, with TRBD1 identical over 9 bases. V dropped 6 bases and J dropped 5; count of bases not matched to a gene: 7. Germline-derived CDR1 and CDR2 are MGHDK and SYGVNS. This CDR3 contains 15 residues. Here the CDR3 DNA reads TGTGCCAGCAGCTTACAGGGGGCGCGGAATGAAAAACTGTTTTTT. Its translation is CASSLQGARNEKLFF. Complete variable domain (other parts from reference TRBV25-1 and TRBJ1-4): EADIYQTPRYLVIGTGKKITLECSQTMGHDKMYWYQQDPGMELHLIHYSYGVNSTEKGDLSSESTVSRIRTEHFPLTLESARPSHTSQYLCASSLQGARNEKLFFGSGTQLSVL.

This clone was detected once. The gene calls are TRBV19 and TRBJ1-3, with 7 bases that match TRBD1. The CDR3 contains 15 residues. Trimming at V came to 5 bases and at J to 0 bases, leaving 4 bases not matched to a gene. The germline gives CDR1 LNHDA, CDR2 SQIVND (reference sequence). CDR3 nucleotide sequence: TGTGCCAGTAGTCTCCGGGACAGCTCTGGAAACACCATATATTTT. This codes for CASSLRDSSGNTIYF.

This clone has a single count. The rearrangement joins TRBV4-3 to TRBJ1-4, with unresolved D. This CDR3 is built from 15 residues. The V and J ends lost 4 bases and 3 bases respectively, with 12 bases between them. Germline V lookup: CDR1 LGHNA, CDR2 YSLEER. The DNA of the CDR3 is TGCGCCAGCAGCCCCTATTTTGCGGCTAATGAAAAACTGTTTTTT. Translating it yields CASSPYFAANEKLFF.

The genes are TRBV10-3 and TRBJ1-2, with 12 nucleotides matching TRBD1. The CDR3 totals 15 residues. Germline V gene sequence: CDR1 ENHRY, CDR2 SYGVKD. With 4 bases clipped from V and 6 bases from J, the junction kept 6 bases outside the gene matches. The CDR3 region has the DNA TGTGCCATCAGTGGGGGACAGGGGGCAGGAAATGGCTACACCTTC. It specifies CAISGGQGAGNGYTF.

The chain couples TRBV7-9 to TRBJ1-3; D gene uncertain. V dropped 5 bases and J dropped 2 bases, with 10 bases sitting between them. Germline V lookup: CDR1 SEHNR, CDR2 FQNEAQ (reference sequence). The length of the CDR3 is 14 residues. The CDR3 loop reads CASSLSGTGNTIYF. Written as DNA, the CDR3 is TGTGCCAGCAGCCTCTCGGGGACTGGAAACACCATATATTTT.

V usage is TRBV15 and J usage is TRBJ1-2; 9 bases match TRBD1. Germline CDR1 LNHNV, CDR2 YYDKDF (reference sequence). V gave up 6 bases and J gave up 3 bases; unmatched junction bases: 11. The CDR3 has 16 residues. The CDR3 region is CATRELGTGSHYGYTF. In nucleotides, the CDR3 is TGTGCCACCAGAGAACTAGGGACAGGGTCTCACTATGGCTACACCTTC.

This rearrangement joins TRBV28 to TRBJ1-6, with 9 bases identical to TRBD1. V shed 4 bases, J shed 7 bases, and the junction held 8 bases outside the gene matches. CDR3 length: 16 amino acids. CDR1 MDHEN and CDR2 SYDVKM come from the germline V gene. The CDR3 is CASSSGTGSRNSPLHF. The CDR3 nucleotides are TGTGCCAGCAGTTCCGGGACAGGGTCTAGGAATTCACCCCTCCACTTT.

In DNA, the CDR3 is TGTGCCAGCAGCTTAGCCCGGGGTGCGTACAATGAGCAGTTCTTC. Translation gives CASSLARGAYNEQFF. The J gene is TRBJ2-1, the V gene TRBV7-2; D is perhaps TRBD2 (5 bases). The germline gives CDR1 SGHTA, CDR2 FQGNSA. The CDR3 has 15 amino acids. Trimming took off 0 bases at V and 4 bases at J, with 10 bases between the two ends.

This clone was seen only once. CDR3 nucleotide sequence: TGTGCCAGCAGTACGGACATTTCTAGGCCCCAGCATTTT. Its protein is CASSTDISRPQHF. This chain uses TRBV6-5 with TRBJ1-5, with TRBD1 as a possible D gene (5 bases). Germline V lookup: CDR1 MNHEY, CDR2 SVGAGI. Trimming took off 5 bases at V and 9 bases at J, with 14 bases between the two ends. The CDR3 runs to 13 residues.

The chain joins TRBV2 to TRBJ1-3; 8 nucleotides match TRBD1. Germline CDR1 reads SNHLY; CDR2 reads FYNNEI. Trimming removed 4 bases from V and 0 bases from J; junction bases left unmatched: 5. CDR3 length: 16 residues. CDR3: CASSAPGTGSGNTIYF. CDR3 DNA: TGTGCCAGCAGTGCTCCCGGGACAGGCTCTGGAAACACCATATATTTT.

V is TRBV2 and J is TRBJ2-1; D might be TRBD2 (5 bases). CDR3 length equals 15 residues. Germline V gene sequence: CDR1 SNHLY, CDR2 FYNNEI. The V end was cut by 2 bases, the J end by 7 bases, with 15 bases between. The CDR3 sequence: CASSESRGSANEQFF. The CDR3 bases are TGTGCCAGCAGTGAAAGCCGGGGTAGTGCGAATGAGCAGTTCTTC.

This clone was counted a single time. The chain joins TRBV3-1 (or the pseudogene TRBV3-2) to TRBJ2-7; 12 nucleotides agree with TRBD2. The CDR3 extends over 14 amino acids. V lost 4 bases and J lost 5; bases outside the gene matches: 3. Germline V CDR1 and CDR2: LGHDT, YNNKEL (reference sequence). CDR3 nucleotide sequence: TGTGCCAGCAGCCCACTAGCGGGGGGTGACGAGCAGTACTTC. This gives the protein CASSPLAGGDEQYF.

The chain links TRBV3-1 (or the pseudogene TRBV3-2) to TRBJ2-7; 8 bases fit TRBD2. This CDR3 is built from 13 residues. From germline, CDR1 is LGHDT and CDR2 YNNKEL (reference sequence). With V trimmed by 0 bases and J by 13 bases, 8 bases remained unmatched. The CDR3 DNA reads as TGTGCCAGCAGCCAAGATCGGGAGGGGACCCCCTACTTC. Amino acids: CASSQDREGTPYF.

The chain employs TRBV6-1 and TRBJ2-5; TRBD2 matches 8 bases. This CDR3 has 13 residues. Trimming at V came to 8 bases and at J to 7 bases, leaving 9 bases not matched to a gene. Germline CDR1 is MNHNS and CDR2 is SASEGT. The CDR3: CASLGTSFGTQYF. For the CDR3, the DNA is TGTGCCAGCCTCGGGACTAGTTTTGGGACCCAGTACTTC.

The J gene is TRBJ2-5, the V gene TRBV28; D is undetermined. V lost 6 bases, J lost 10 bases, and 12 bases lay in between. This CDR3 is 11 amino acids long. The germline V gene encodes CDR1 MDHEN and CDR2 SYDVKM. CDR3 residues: CASRRLRVQYF. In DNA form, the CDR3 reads TGTGCCAGCAGACGACTTCGGGTCCAGTACTTC.

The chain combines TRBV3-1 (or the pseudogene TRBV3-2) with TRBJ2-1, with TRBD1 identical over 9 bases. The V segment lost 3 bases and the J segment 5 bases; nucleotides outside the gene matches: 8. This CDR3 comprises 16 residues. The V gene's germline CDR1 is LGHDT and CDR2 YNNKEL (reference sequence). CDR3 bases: TGTGCCAGCAGCCAGGCCTGGACAGGGGCCAACAATGAGCAGTTCTTC. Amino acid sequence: CASSQAWTGANNEQFF.

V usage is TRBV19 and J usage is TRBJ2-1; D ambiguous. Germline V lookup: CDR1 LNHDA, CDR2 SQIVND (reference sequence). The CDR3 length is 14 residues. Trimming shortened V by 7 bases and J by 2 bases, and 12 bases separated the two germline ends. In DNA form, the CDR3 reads TGTGCCAGTACTGGCGGCTTGACCTACAATGAGCAGTTCTTC. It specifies CASTGGLTYNEQFF.

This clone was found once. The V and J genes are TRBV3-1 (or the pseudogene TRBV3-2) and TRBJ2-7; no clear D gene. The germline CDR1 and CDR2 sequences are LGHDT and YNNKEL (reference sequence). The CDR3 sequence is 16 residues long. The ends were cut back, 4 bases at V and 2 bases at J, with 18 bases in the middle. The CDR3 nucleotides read TGTGCCAGCAGCCCCAACCCTTTTCCCAGCGCCTACGAGCAGTACTTC. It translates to CASSPNPFPSAYEQYF.

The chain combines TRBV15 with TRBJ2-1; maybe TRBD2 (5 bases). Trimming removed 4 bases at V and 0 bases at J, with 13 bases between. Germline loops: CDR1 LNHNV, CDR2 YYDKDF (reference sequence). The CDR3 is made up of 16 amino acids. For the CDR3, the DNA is TGTGCCACCAGCACCCCTAGCTCTAGCTCCTACAATGAGCAGTTCTTC. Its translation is CATSTPSSSSYNEQFF.

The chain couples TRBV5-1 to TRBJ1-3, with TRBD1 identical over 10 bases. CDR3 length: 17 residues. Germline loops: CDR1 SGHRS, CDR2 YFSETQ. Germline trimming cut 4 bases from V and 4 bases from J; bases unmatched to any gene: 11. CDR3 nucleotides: TGCGCCAGCAGCCCAACCGGACAGGGGGTAGGAGGAAACACCATATATTTT. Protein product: CASSPTGQGVGGNTIYF.

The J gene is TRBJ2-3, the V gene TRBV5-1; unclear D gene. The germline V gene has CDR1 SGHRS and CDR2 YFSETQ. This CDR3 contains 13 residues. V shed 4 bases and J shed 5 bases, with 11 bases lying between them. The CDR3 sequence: CASSNQAGDTQYF. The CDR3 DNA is TGCGCCAGCAGCAACCAGGCTGGAGATACGCAGTATTTT.

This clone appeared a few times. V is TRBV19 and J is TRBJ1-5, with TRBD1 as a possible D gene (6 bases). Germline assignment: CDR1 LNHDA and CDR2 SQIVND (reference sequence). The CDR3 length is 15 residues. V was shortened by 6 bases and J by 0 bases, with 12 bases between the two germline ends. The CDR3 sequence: CASRGTLYSNQPQHF. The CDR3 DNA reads TGTGCCAGTAGGGGGACACTGTATAGCAATCAGCCCCAGCATTTT. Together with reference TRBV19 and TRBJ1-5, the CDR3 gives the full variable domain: DGGITQSPKYLFRKEGQNVTLSCEQNLNHDAMYWYRQDPGQGLRLIYYSQIVNDFQKGDIAEGYSVSREKKESFPLTVTSAQKNPTAFYLCASRGTLYSNQPQHFGDGTRLSIL.

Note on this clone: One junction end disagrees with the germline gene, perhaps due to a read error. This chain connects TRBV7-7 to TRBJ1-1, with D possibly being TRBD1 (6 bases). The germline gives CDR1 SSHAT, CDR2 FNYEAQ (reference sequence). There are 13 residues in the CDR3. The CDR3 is CASSRTAGTEAFF. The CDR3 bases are TGTGCTAGCAGCCGGACAGCTGGCACTGAAGCTTTCTTT.